A single sample gave rise to the 21 T cell receptor beta chains below, sequenced in a study of cytomegalovirus exposure and HLA in healthy donors (dated by TCRdb to 2016 to 2017). Library generation was performed with the immunoSEQ multiplex PCR assay. TCRdb holds this immuneACCESS table with in-frame rearrangements only. Some clones are missing; in checked studies, unresolved V genes explain under half, and the rest has no known cause. The sample includes 200,000 to 300,000 clones, with about 83% observed a single time. The ten largest clones capture about 2.5% of the sample. Sequenced input: PBMCs. These receptors were obtained from a man younger than 35 in good health and CMV-seronegative.

The rearrangement uses TRBV7-9 and TRBJ2-5; 9 bases agree with TRBD2. Germline CDR1 SEHNR, CDR2 FQNEAQ (reference sequence). V gave up 5 bases and J gave up 2 bases; unmatched junction bases: 3. This CDR3 comprises 14 residues. CDR3 region: CASSRTSEQETQYF. Here the CDR3 DNA reads TGTGCCAGCAGCCGGACTAGCGAACAAGAGACCCAGTACTTC.

J is TRBJ1-5 and V is TRBV4-3; TRBD1 is a possible D gene (5 bases). Germline CDR1 is LGHNA and CDR2 is YSLEER. There are 15 residues in the CDR3. V shed 3 bases and J shed 6 bases, with 15 bases lying between them. CDR3 coding DNA: TGCGCCAGCAGCCACAGGGCCAGGGATGGTCAGCCCCAGCATTTT. Its translation: CASSHRARDGQPQHF.

This clone was detected a few times. V usage is TRBV9 and J usage is TRBJ2-3; D unresolved. Deletions cut 0 bases from V and 6 bases from J, with 14 bases between. The CDR3 spans 15 residues. The germline V gene has CDR1 SGDLS and CDR2 YYNGEE. The CDR3 region has the DNA TGTGCCAGCAGCGTAGGAGTGGGCCGCCAGGATACGCAGTATTTT. Amino acid sequence: CASSVGVGRQDTQYF.

A single count supports this clone. V and J are TRBV7-8 and TRBJ2-3, with 7 bases lining up with TRBD2. Germline CDR1 reads SGHVS; CDR2 reads FQNEAQ. The J segment lost 0 bases and the V segment lost 5 bases, leaving 14 bases of the junction unmatched. The CDR3 covers 18 residues. CDR3 in amino acids: CASSRLTFQRGSTDTQYF. CDR3 bases: TGTGCCAGCAGCCGATTGACATTTCAGCGGGGAAGCACAGATACGCAGTATTTT.

The chain is built from TRBV2 and TRBJ2-7, with D perhaps TRBD1 (5 bases). The CDR3 has 12 amino acids. V lost 7 bases, J lost 4 bases, and 11 bases lay in between. Per the germline V gene, CDR1 is SNHLY and CDR2 is FYNNEI. The CDR3 DNA reads TGTGCCAGCAAGGGGATAGGGTACGAGCAGTACTTC. Translation: CASKGIGYEQYF.

The chain carries TRBV7-2 and TRBJ2-7; D is perhaps TRBD2 (6 bases). The CDR3 is made up of 14 amino acids. Germline-derived CDR1 and CDR2 are SGHTA and FQGNSA. The germline V and J ends were trimmed by 1 base and 3 bases, with 10 bases remaining between them. The CDR3 coding sequence is TGTGCCAGCAGCTTAGGACTAGTTGTCTACGAGCAGTACTTC. Protein sequence: CASSLGLVVYEQYF.

J is TRBJ2-7 and V is TRBV7-2; D uncertain. CDR1 is SGHTA and CDR2 is FQGNSA in the germline V gene. CDR3 length: 12 residues. Trimming pared 5 bases from V and 7 bases from J, leaving 12 bases between. The CDR3 DNA reads as TGTGCCAGCAGCCCTACGTCCAGGGAGCAGTACTTC. It codes for CASSPTSREQYF.

The V and J genes are TRBV14 and TRBJ2-7; maybe TRBD1 (5 bases). CDR3 length: 14 amino acids. V was cut by 4 bases and J by 7 bases, with 17 bases left in between. Looked up from germline, CDR1 is SGHDN and CDR2 is FVKESK. This CDR3 reads CASSPSEGQGEQYF. The DNA for the CDR3 is TGTGCCAGCAGCCCCTCCGAAGGGCAGGGTGAGCAGTACTTC. Based on the CDR3 plus reference TRBV14 and TRBJ2-7, the full variable domain is EAGVTQFPSHSVIEKGQTVTLRCDPISGHDNLYWYRRVMGKEIKFLLHFVKESKQDESGMPNNRFLAERTGGTYSTLKVQPAELEDSGVYFCASSPSEGQGEQYFGPGTRLTVT.

The V and J genes are TRBV27 and TRBJ2-7, with 7 nucleotides matching TRBD1. The V gene's germline CDR1 is MNHEY and CDR2 SMNVEV (reference sequence). V lost 3 bases and J lost 3; bases outside the gene matches: 11. The CDR3 consists of 16 residues. The CDR3 DNA reads as TGTGCCAGCAGTTTTAGTACAGGGGAACGTTACTACGAGCAGTACTTC. Translating gives CASSFSTGERYYEQYF.

The chain links TRBV15 to TRBJ1-2; 7 nucleotides match TRBD1. Germline V gives CDR1 LNHNV, CDR2 YYDKDF (reference sequence). Germline trimming cut 3 bases from V and 8 bases from J; bases unmatched to any gene: 12. The CDR3 totals 15 residues. CDR3 sequence (DNA): TGTGCCACCAGCAGTACTAAAACAGGGGTGGGCGGCTACACCTTC. Protein: CATSSTKTGVGGYTF.

This chain links TRBV11-2 with TRBJ2-1; 10 nucleotides agree with TRBD2. CDR1 and CDR2 from the germline V gene are SGHAT and FQNNGV. This CDR3 region has 13 residues. Trimming cost V 7 bases and J 4 bases; bases outside gene matches: 1. DNA of the CDR3: TGTGCCAGCAAGCGGGGGGGTTACAATGAGCAGTTCTTC. It specifies CASKRGGYNEQFF.

Ten or more counts support this clone. The chain uses TRBV25-1 and TRBJ2-7; D uncertain. Germline-derived CDR1 and CDR2 are MGHDK and SYGVNS. The V gene lost 6 bases and the J gene lost 3 bases, with 9 bases spanning the gap. The CDR3 sequence is 12 residues long. Here the CDR3 DNA reads TGTGCCAGCAGCCCGGGTGGCTACGAGCAGTACTTC. Translation gives CASSPGGYEQYF.

V usage is TRBV12-5 and J usage is TRBJ2-7; D perhaps matches TRBD2 (5 bases). The germline CDR1 and CDR2 sequences are LGHNT and FRNRAP. Trimming took off 6 bases at V and 4 bases at J, with 7 bases between the two ends. The CDR3 spans 11 residues. CDR3 sequence: CASGGGYEQYF. The CDR3 nucleotides are TGTGCTAGTGGAGGAGGATACGAGCAGTACTTC.

V is TRBV6-5 and J is TRBJ2-7; 8 bases are shared with TRBD2. J gave up 6 bases and V 6 bases, and 13 bases lay outside the gene matches. Looked up from germline, CDR1 is MNHEY and CDR2 is SVGAGI. The CDR3 has 15 amino acids. The CDR3 spells CASRRPGGAFSEQYF. CDR3 nucleotides: TGTGCCAGCAGAAGACCCGGGGGGGCCTTTTCCGAGCAGTACTTC.

This rearrangement joins TRBV19 to TRBJ1-4, with TRBD1 matching over 7 bases. CDR3 length equals 14 residues. The germline gives CDR1 LNHDA, CDR2 SQIVND (reference sequence). The junction had 8 bases not matched to a gene; V was cut back by 6 bases and J by 7 bases. The CDR3, as DNA: TGTGCCAGTAGATTAAGGAAGGGGGCTGAAAAACTGTTTTTT. This codes for CASRLRKGAEKLFF.

This chain links TRBV28 with TRBJ2-7, with TRBD1 matching 9 bases. Germline CDR1 and CDR2: MDHEN and SYDVKM. CDR3 length: 13 amino acids. With 11 bases clipped from V and 2 bases from J, the junction kept 7 bases outside the gene matches. The chain's CDR3 is CAAGDRATYEQYF. The CDR3 coding sequence is TGTGCCGCCGGGGACAGGGCCACCTACGAGCAGTACTTC. The full variable domain, completed using reference TRBV28 and TRBJ2-7, is DVKVTQSSRYLVKRTGEKVFLECVQDMDHENMFWYRQDPGLGLRLIYFSYDVKMKEKGDIPEGYSVSREKKERFSLILESASTNQTSMYLCAAGDRATYEQYFGPGTRLTVT.

A single count supports this clone. This rearrangement joins TRBV18 to TRBJ2-1; tentatively, D is TRBD1 (5 bases). The V end was cut by 3 bases, the J end by 9 bases, with 12 bases between. Per the germline V gene, CDR1 is KGHSH and CDR2 is LQKENI. The CDR3 has 13 amino acids. CDR3 residues: CASSPTGLREQFF. The CDR3 nucleotides are TGTGCCAGCTCACCTACAGGTTTACGTGAGCAGTTCTTC. Full variable domain (remainder filled in from reference TRBV18 and TRBJ2-1): NAGVMQNPRHLVRRRGQEARLRCSPMKGHSHVYWYRQLPEEGLKFMVYLQKENIIDESGMPKERFSAEFPKEGPSILRIQQVVRGDSAAYFCASSPTGLREQFFGPGTRLTVL.

The chain is built from TRBV9 and TRBJ2-2, with unresolved D. With 3 bases removed from V and 0 bases from J, the gap between germline ends came to 6 bases. Germline loops: CDR1 SGDLS, CDR2 YYNGEE. This CDR3 region has 14 residues. CDR3 nucleotides: TGTGCCAGCAGCGGGCAGGCGAACACCGGGGAGCTGTTTTTT. As protein: CASSGQANTGELFF.

The chain is built from TRBV27 and TRBJ2-3; D might be TRBD2 (6 bases). CDR3 size: 16 residues. Looked up from germline, CDR1 is MNHEY and CDR2 is SMNVEV (reference sequence). V lost 2 bases and J lost 3, with 15 bases in between. The CDR3 is CASSLVGGIGTDTQYF. The CDR3 nucleotides read TGTGCCAGCAGTTTAGTCGGCGGGATCGGGACAGATACGCAGTATTTT.

This clone was detected only once. The chain is built from TRBV4-1 and TRBJ2-7, with 7 bases that match TRBD1. Germline trimming cut 0 bases from V and 2 bases from J; bases unmatched to any gene: 7. Germline V gene lookup returns CDR1 MGHRA and CDR2 YSYEKL. The CDR3 length is 16 residues. The CDR3 DNA sequence: TGCGCCAGCAGCCAAGATACCGGGGACAGAACCTACGAGCAGTACTTC. Its protein product is CASSQDTGDRTYEQYF.

A single count supports this clone. The chain recombines TRBV7-6 with TRBJ2-7; tentative D call: TRBD2 (6 bases). Per germline, CDR1 SGHVS and CDR2 FNYEAQ. This CDR3 comprises 13 residues. The V end lost 0 bases, the J end lost 3 bases, and 6 bases lay between the germline ends. CDR3 amino acids: CASSLAGGYEQYF. In nucleotides, the CDR3 is TGTGCCAGCAGCTTAGCGGGAGGCTACGAGCAGTACTTC.